The text below deals with one T cell receptor beta chain. Its antigen is still unknown. Repertoires were generated with immunoSEQ multiplex PCR, while TCRdb's copy carries only in-frame clones and drops some. The sample holds 34,000 or so clones; just over 90% are singletons and the top ten take 7.9%. The sample comes from a study of T cells in localized non-small cell lung cancer. Study results and caveats: Elevated blood T cell density was associated with longer overall survival. When the top 100 tumor clones were examined, a median approximately 57 of them also appeared in the adjacent lung, which was paired and uninvolved. Tumor showed lower T cell clonality than uninvolved adjacent lung, where it was highest. Sequence data derive from only one tumor region, so heterogeneity remains possible.

The source is a female donor older than 55 with stage I lung adenocarcinoma. The sample in question was peripheral blood, obtained before any cancer treatment.

Here the CDR3 DNA reads TGTGCCAGCAACGAGATCTCTGGAAACACCATATATTTT. It codes for CASNEISGNTIYF. This chain links TRBV6-1 with TRBJ1-3, with D uncertain. CDR3 length: 13 amino acids. Germline CDR1 is MNHNS and CDR2 is SASEGT. The V end lost 7 bases, the J end lost 0 bases, and 7 bases lay between the germline ends.